This T cell receptor beta chain was documented in a study of blood T cell repertoires in COVID-19. J lost 3 bases, V lost 5 bases, and 7 bases had no gene match. Per the germline V gene, CDR1 is MNHEY and CDR2 is SVGEGT. The CDR3 has 15 amino acids. Original data processing: Reference gene primer amplification gave estimated nucleated cell counts. Clones were sequenced by immunoSEQ multiplex PCR, and TCRdb holds only the in-frame ones, with some missing. V, J and clone size are taken as reported in that table, and D and trimming were inferred from the DNA itself. The sample holds more than 200,000 clones; approximately 91% are singletons and the top ten take 0.65% to 0.85%.

The chain has TRBV6-2 or TRBV6-3 and TRBJ2-1; 7 positions match TRBD2. The TCR comes from a man aged 40-49 years with acute or convalescent COVID-19. Sequenced input: peripheral blood. The CDR3 nucleotides read TGTGCCAGCAGTAAAACCGGGGGGAACTACAATGAGCAGTTCTTC. Translated: CASSKTGGNYNEQFF.